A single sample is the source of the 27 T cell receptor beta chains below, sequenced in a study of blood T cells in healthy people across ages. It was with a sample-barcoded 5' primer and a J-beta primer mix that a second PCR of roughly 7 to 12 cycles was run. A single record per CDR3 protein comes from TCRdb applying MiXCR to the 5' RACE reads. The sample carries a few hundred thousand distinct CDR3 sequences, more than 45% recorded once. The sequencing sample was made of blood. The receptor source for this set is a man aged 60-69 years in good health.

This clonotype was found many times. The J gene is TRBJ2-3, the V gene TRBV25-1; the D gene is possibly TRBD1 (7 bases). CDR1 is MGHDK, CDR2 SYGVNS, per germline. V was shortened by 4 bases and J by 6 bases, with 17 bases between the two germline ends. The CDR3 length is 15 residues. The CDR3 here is CASSAWTGGMDTQYF. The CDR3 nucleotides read TGTGCCAGCAGTGCCTGGACAGGAGGGATGGATACGCAGTATTTT.

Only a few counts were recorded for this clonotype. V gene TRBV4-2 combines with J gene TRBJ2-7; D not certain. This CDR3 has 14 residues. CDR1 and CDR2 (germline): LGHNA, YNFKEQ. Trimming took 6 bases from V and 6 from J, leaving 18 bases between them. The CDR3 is CASRLGLVDAEQYF. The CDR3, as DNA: TGTGCCAGCAGATTGGGCCTAGTAGACGCCGAGCAGTACTTC.

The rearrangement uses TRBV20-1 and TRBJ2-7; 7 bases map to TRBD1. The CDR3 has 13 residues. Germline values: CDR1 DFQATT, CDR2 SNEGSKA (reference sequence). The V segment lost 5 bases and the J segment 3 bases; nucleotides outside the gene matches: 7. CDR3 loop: CSAVRQGSYEQYF. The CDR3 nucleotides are TGCAGTGCTGTCCGACAGGGTAGCTACGAGCAGTACTTC.

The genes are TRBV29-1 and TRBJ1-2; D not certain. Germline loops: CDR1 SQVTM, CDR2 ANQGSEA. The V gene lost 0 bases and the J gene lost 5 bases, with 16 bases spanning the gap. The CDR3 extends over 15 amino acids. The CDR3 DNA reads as TGCAGCGTTGAAGAGCGGGGTGGTCGGGCTTATGGCTACACCTTC. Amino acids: CSVEERGGRAYGYTF.

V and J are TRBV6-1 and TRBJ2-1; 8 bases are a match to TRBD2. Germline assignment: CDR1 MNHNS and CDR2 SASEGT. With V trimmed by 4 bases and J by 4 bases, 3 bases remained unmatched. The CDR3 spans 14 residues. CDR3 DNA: TGTGCCAGCAGTGTGGTAGCGGGGTACAATGAGCAGTTCTTC. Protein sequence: CASSVVAGYNEQFF.

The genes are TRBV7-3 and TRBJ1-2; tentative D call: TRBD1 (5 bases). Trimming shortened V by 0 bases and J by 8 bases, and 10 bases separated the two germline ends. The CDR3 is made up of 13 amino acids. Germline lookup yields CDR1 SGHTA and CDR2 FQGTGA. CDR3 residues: CASSLTVGGGYTF. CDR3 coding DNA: TGTGCCAGCAGCTTAACGGTGGGGGGGGGCTACACCTTC.

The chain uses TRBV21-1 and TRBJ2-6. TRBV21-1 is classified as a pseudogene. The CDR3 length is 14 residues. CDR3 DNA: TGTGCCAGCAGCAAAGACTCTGGGGCCAACGTCCTGACTTTC. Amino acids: CASSKDSGANVLTF.

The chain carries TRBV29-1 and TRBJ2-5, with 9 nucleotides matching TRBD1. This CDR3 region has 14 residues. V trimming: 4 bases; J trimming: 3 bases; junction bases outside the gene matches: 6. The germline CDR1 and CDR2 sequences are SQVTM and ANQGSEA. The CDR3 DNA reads TGCAGCGTTGTGGACAGGGGAGAGAAAGAGACCCAGTACTTC. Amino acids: CSVVDRGEKETQYF.

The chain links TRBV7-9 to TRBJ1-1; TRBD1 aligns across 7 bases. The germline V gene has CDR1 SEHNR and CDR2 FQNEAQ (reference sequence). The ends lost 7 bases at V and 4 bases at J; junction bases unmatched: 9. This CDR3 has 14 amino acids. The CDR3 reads CASTKGQARTEAFF. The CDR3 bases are TGTGCCAGCACCAAAGGACAGGCCCGCACTGAAGCTTTCTTT.

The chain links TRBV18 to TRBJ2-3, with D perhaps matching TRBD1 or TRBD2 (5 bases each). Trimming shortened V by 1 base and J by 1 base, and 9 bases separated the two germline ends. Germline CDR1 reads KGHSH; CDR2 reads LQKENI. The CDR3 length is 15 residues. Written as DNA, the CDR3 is TGTGCCAGCTCACCACAGGGACGTGGCACAGATACGCAGTATTTT. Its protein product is CASSPQGRGTDTQYF.

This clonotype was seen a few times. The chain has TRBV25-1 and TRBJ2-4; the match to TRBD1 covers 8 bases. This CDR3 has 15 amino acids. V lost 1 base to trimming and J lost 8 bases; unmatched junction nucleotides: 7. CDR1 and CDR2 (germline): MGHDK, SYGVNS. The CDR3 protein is CASSEWPGGSDIQYF. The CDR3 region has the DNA TGTGCCAGCAGTGAATGGCCAGGGGGCAGTGACATTCAGTACTTC. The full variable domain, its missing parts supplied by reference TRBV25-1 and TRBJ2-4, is EADIYQTPRYLVIGTGKKITLECSQTMGHDKMYWYQQDPGMELHLIHYSYGVNSTEKGDLSSESTVSRIRTEHFPLTLESARPSHTSQYLCASSEWPGGSDIQYFGAGTRLSVL.

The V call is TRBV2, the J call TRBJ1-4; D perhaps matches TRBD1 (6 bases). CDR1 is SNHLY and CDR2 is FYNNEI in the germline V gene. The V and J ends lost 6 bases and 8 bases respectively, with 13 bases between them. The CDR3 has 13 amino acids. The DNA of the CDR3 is TGTGCCAGCAGCGGGCAGGGGACGGAAAAACTGTTTTTT. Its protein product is CASSGQGTEKLFF.

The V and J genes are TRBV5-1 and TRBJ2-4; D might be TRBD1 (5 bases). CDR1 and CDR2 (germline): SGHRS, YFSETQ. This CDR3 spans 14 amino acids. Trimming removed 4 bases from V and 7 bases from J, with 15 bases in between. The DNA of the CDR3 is TGCGCCAGCAGCCAGGGTTTGGGCGATAACATTCAGTACTTC. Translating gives CASSQGLGDNIQYF.

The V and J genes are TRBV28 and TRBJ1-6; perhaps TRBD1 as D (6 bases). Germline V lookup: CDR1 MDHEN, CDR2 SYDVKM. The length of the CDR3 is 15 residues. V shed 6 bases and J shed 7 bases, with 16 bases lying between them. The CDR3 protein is CASSRSGTQNSPLHF. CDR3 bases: TGTGCCAGCAGCCGTAGCGGGACACAGAATTCACCCCTCCACTTT.

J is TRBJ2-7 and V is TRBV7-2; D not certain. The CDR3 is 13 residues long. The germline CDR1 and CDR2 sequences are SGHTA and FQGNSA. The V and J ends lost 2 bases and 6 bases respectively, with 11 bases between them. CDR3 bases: TGTGCCAGCAGCTTAAAAGGGTCCGTCGAGCAGTACTTC. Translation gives CASSLKGSVEQYF.

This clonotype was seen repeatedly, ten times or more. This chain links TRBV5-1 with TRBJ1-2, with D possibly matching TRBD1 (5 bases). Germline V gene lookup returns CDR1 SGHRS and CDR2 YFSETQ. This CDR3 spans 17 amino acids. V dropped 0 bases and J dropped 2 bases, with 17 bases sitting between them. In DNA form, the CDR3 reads TGCGCCAGCAGCTTGGTTATCTGGGGCAGGGAAAACTATGGCTACACCTTC. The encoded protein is CASSLVIWGRENYGYTF. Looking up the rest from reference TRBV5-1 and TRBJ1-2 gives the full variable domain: KAGVTQTPRYLIKTRGQQVTLSCSPISGHRSVSWYQQTPGQGLQFLFEYFSETQRNKGNFPGRFSGRQFSNSRSEMNVSTLELGDSALYLCASSLVIWGRENYGYTFGSGTRLTVV.

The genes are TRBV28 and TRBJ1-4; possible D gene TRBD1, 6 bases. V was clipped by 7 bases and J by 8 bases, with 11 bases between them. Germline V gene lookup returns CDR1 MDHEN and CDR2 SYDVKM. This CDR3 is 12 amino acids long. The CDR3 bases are TGTGCCAGCACGTGGGGGCGGGAAAAACTGTTTTTT. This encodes CASTWGREKLFF.

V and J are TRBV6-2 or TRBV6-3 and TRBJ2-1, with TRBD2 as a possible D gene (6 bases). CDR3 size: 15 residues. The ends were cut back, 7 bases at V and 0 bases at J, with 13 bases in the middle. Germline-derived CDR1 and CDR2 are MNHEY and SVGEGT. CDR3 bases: TGTGCCAGCACGGGCGGAGGGAGCTCCTACAATGAGCAGTTCTTC. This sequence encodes CASTGGGSSYNEQFF.

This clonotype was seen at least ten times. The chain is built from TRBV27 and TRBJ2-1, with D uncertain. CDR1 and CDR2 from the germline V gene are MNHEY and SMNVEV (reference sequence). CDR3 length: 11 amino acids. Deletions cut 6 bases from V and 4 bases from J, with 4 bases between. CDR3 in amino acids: CASRGYNEQFF. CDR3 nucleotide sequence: TGTGCCAGCAGGGGGTACAATGAGCAGTTCTTC.

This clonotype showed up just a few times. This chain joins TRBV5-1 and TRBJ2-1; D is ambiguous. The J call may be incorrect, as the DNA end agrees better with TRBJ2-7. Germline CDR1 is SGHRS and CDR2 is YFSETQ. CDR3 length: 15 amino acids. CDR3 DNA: TGCGCCAGCAGGGGAACCCTAAGCTCCTACAATGAGCAGTACTTC. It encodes CASRGTLSSYNEQYF.

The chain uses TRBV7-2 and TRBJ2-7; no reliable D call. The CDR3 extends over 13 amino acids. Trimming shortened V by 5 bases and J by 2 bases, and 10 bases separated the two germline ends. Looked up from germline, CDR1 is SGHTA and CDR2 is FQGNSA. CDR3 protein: CASSPSITYEQYF. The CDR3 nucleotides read TGTGCCAGCAGCCCCTCGATTACCTACGAGCAGTACTTC.

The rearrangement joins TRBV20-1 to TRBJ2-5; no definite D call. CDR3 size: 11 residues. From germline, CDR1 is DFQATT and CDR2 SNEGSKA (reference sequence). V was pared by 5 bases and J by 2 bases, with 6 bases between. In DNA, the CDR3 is TGCAGTGCTGGCGTACAAGAGACCCAGTACTTC. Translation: CSAGVQETQYF.

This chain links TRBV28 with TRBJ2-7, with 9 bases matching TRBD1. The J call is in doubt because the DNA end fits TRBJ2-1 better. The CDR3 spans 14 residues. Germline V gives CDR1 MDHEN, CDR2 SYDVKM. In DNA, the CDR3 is TGTGCCAGCAGTACCGGGACAGGGTCCTACGAGCAGTTCTTC. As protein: CASSTGTGSYEQFF.

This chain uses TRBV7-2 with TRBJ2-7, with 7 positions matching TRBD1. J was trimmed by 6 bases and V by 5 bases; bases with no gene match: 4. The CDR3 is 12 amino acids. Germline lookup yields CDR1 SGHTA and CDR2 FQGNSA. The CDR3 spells CASSEQGVEQYF. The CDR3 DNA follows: TGTGCCAGCAGCGAGCAGGGGGTCGAGCAGTACTTC. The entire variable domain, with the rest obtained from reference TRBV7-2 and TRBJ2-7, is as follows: GAGVSQSPSNKVTEKGKDVELRCDPISGHTALYWYRQSLGQGLEFLIYFQGNSAPDKSGLPSDRFSAERTGGSVSTLTIQRTQQEDSAVYLCASSEQGVEQYFGPGTRLTVT.

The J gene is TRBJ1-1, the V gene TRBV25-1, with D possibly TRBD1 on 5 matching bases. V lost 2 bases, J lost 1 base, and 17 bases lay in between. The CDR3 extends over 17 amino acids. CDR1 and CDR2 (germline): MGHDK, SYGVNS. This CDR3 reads CASSEHGGRQTNTEAFF. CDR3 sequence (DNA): TGTGCCAGCAGTGAACATGGGGGTAGACAGACGAACACTGAAGCTTTCTTT.

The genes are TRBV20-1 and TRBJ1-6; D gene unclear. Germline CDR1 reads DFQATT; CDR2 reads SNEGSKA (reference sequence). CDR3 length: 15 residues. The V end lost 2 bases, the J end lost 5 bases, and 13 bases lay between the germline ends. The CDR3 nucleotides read TGCAGTGCTAGACCCTCCACTCGGGATAATTCACCCCTCCACTTT. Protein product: CSARPSTRDNSPLHF.

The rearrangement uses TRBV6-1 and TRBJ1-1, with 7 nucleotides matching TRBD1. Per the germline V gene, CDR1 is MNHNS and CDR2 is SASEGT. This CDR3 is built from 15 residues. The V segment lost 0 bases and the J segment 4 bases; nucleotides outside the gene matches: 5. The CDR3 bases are TGTGCCAGCAGTGAAGCAGGGGGCCCGACCACTGAAGCTTTCTTT. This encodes CASSEAGGPTTEAFF.